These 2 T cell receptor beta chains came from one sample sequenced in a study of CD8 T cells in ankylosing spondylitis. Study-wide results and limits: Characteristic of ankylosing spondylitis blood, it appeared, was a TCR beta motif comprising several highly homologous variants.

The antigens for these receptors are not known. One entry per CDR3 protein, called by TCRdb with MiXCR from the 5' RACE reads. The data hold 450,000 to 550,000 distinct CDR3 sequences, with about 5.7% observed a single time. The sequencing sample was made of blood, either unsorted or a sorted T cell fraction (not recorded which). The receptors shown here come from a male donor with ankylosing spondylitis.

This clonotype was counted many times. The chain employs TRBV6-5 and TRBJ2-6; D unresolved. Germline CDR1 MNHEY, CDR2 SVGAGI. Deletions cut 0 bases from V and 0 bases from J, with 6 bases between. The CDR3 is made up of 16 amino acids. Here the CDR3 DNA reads TGTGCCAGCAGTTACTCAATGGGCTCTGGGGCCAACGTCCTGACTTTC. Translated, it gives CASSYSMGSGANVLTF.

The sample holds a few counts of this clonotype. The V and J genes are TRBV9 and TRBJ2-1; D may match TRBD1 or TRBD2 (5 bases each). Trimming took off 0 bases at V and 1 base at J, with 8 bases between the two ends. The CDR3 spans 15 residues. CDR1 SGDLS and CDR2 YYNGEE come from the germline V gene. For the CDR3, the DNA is TGTGCCAGCAGCGTAGAGAGGGGTTCCTACAATGAGCAGTTCTTC. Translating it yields CASSVERGSYNEQFF.